This T cell receptor beta chain was identified during a study of regulatory T cells in long-lasting Graves disease. The germline V gene encodes CDR1 SGHAT and CDR2 FQNNGV. The ends were cut back, 4 bases at V and 2 bases at J, with 1 base in the middle. The CDR3 has 11 amino acids. This clonotype was seen at least ten times. Its target is unknown. Whole-study findings and limits: Segments TRBV28, TRBJ1-2 and TRBJ2-5 showed preferential usage in persistent disease.

Building the TCR beta libraries relied on iRepertoire HTBI primers, and CDR3 regions underwent Arm-PCR. TCRdb re-analysed the multiplex PCR reads in MiXCR, keeping a single row per CDR3 protein. The sample holds hundreds of thousands of distinct CDR3 sequences, approximately 16% seen once. Sample time point: newly diagnosed GD, antithyroid drugs for less than 3 months. PBMC RNA was the source of the TCR library. The same sample was also used in a study of T cells in Graves' hyperthyroidism and ophthalmopathy. This second report adds: Hyperthyroidism was newly diagnosed in patients aged 18 to 65 (duration under 2 months). Orbital computed tomography and thyroid ultrasound, together with serum TRAb and thyroxine and clinical symptoms, were used for diagnoses. With the HTBI primer set, the TCR CDR3 went through a first round of RT-PCR.

The input for sequencing was peripheral blood mononuclear cells (PBMCs), taken at new diagnosis, from a patient treated with antithyroid drugs. The chain has TRBV11-2 and TRBJ2-3; no reliable D call. The source is a woman aged 35-65 years with Graves disease. CDR3 in DNA: TGTGCCAGCAGCTACACAGATACGCAGTATTTT. It translates to CASSYTDTQYF.